A selection of T cell receptor beta chains follows, all from one sample in a study of neoadjuvant anti-PD-1 for oral cavity cancer. Here immunoSEQ multiplex PCR was the method, and the copy in TCRdb shows in-frame clones only, minus some. The sample has approximately 14,000 clones, roughly 70% seen once; the top ten hold 3%. The sample in question was PBMCs, obtained before nivolumab (anti-PD-1) treatment. The source of these receptors is a person aged 35-80 years with oral cavity squamous cell carcinoma. Each CDR3 is given with its conserved first and last residue. D genes are given only for firm matches. Some rows have no size entry. The others give once, few or many, or a class for an expanded clone.

V gene	D gene	clone size	J gene	CDR3 protein	CDR3 DNA
TRBV10-2	-	-	TRBJ1-1	CASIDPGRGNTEAFF	TGCGCCAGCATTGACCCGGGACGGGGGAACACTGAAGCTTTCTTT
TRBV27	TRBD2	-	TRBJ2-5	CASSLSSSGRETQYF	TGTGCCAGCAGTTTATCGTCTAGCGGGCGGGAGACCCAGTACTTC
TRBV7-6	-	-	TRBJ1-5	CASSLIGGRNQPQHF	TGTGCCAGCAGCTTAATTGGGGGGCGCAATCAGCCCCAGCATTTT
TRBV13	TRBD2	-	TRBJ2-2	CASSLEGLAGAATGELFF	TGTGCCAGCAGCTTAGAAGGTCTAGCGGGGGCCGCCACCGGGGAGCTGTTTTTT
TRBV5-4	-	-	TRBJ1-6	CASSLDSSYNSPLHF	TGTGCCAGCAGCTTGGATAGCTCCTATAATTCACCCCTCCACTTT
TRBV10-1	-	-	TRBJ2-1	CASSADSVHEQFF	TGCGCCAGCAGTGCGGACAGTGTGCATGAGCAGTTCTTC
TRBV7-9	-	-	TRBJ2-2	CASSWGMWEIITGELFF	TGTGCCAGCAGCTGGGGAATGTGGGAGATCATTACCGGGGAGCTGTTTTTT
TRBV7-8	TRBD2	-	TRBJ2-3	CASSRGLATDTQYF	TGTGCCAGCAGCCGGGGACTAGCCACGGATACGCAGTATTTT
TRBV6-4	TRBD2	-	TRBJ2-1	CASSVRLAEWGEQFF	TGTGCCAGCAGTGTCAGACTAGCGGAGTGGGGTGAGCAGTTCTTC
TRBV6-1	TRBD1	-	TRBJ1-2	CASSEAGSGGTYGYTF	TGTGCCAGCAGTGAAGCAGGTTCAGGGGGAACCTATGGCTACACCTTC
TRBV10-1	-	-	TRBJ2-2	CASSGGLGNTGELFF	TGCGCCAGCAGTGGAGGACTGGGGAACACCGGGGAGCTGTTTTTT
TRBV5-1	-	few	TRBJ2-7	CASRDSLGSYEQYF	TGCGCCAGCAGGGACTCGTTAGGCTCCTACGAGCAGTACTTC
TRBV27	-	few	TRBJ2-7	CASSPLTETYEQYF	TGTGCCAGCAGTCCGTTGACGGAAACCTACGAGCAGTACTTC
TRBV10-1	TRBD1	-	TRBJ1-2	CASSGTGLFGYTF	TGCGCCAGCAGTGGGACAGGGCTTTTCGGCTACACCTTC
TRBV7-8	TRBD1	-	TRBJ2-2	CASSGYRGRTGELFF	TGTGCCAGCAGCGGGTACAGGGGGCGAACCGGGGAGCTGTTTTTT
TRBV30	-	-	TRBJ1-5	CAWSVGVQPQHF	TGTGCCTGGAGTGTTGGGGTTCAGCCCCAGCATTTT
TRBV6-1	-	few	TRBJ1-2	CASSGQYLDGYTF	TGTGCCAGCAGTGGACAGTACTTAGATGGCTACACCTTC
TRBV7-9	TRBD1	-	TRBJ2-5	CASSLAGQGQETQYF	TGTGCCAGCAGCTTAGCCGGACAGGGGCAAGAGACCCAGTACTTC
TRBV4-1	-	-	TRBJ1-6	CASSQVGRSYNSPLHF	TGCGCCAGCAGCCAAGTGGGGAGGTCCTATAATTCACCCCTCCACTTT
TRBV2	TRBD2	-	TRBJ2-3	CASKGLAASTQYF	TGTGCCAGCAAGGGACTAGCAGCTTCGACGCAGTATTTT
TRBV19	TRBD1	few	TRBJ1-1	CASSARTGMNTEAFF	TGTGCCAGTAGTGCCCGGACAGGGATGAACACTGAAGCTTTCTTT
TRBV9	-	once	TRBJ1-1	CASSASNLNTEAFF	TGTGCCAGCAGCGCTTCGAACCTGAACACTGAAGCTTTCTTT
TRBV25-1	-	few	TRBJ1-2	CASSWGAAGYTF	TGTGCCAGCAGTTGGGGGGCTGCTGGCTACACCTTC
TRBV5-1	TRBD1	few	TRBJ1-4	CASSLARQGYGKLFF	TGCGCCAGCAGCTTGGCTCGACAGGGGTACGGAAAACTGTTTTTT
TRBV21-1	-	once	TRBJ2-7	CASSIKERQSSYEQYF	TGTGCCAGCAGCATTAAGGAGCGGCAGAGCTCCTACGAGCAGTACTTC
TRBV27	TRBD2	-	TRBJ2-7	CASGLAETYEQYF	TGTGCCAGCGGACTAGCGGAAACCTACGAGCAGTACTTC
TRBV30	-	-	TRBJ2-5	CAWSRGYHGETQYF	TGTGCCTGGAGTCGGGGGTACCATGGAGAGACCCAGTACTTC
TRBV5-1	-	-	TRBJ2-2	CASSTLPGGGTGELFF	TGCGCCAGCAGCACCCTGCCGGGGGGCGGCACCGGGGAGCTGTTTTTT
TRBV5-4	-	-	TRBJ1-2	CASSLGSASGRSYYGYTF	TGTGCCAGCAGCTTGGGTTCTGCATCAGGGCGCTCTTACTATGGCTACACCTTC
TRBV5-6	-	-	TRBJ1-1	CASSQMGSRTEAFF	TGTGCCAGCAGCCAAATGGGTAGTCGCACTGAAGCTTTCTTT
TRBV7-9	TRBD1	few	TRBJ1-2	CASSFGTVYGYTF	TGTGCCAGCAGCTTCGGGACAGTCTATGGCTACACCTTC
TRBV6-1	-	once	TRBJ2-3	CASSERGLTDTQYF	TGTGCCAGCAGTGAAAGGGGCCTCACAGATACGCAGTATTTT
TRBV10-2	-	few	TRBJ1-5	CASSEGQGQPQHF	TGCGCCAGCAGTGAGGGTCAGGGACAGCCCCAGCATTTT
TRBV10-3	-	-	TRBJ1-2	CAISGFLYGYTF	TGTGCCATCAGTGGATTTCTATATGGCTACACCTTC
TRBV30	-	-	TRBJ1-1	CAWRRVVTEAFF	TGTGCCTGGAGAAGGGTGGTTACTGAAGCTTTCTTT
TRBV2	-	-	TRBJ1-4	CASMGERVATNEKLFF	TGTGCCAGCATGGGGGAGAGAGTTGCAACTAATGAAAAACTGTTTTTT
TRBV15	TRBD1	-	TRBJ2-7	CATSRTGSSYEQYF	TGTGCCACCAGCAGGACAGGGTCGTCCTACGAGCAGTACTTC
TRBV15	-	once	TRBJ1-6	CATSRVPTGQGPLHF	TGTGCCACCAGCAGAGTCCCCACAGGCCAAGGGCCCCTCCACTTT
TRBV28	TRBD1	once	TRBJ2-5	CASSLAGQGKTQYF	TGTGCCAGCAGTTTAGCAGGACAGGGGAAGACCCAGTACTTC
TRBV28	-	few	TRBJ1-5	CASSLPARGQPQHF	TGTGCCAGCAGTTTACCGGCCCGTGGACAGCCCCAGCATTTT
TRBV30	TRBD1	-	TRBJ1-2	CAWSFIRGPNYGYTF	TGTGCCTGGAGTTTTATCAGGGGGCCTAACTATGGCTACACCTTC
TRBV15	TRBD2	-	TRBJ2-7	CATSRDPSGSNEQYF	TGTGCCACCAGCAGAGATCCTAGCGGGAGTAACGAGCAGTACTTC
TRBV4-1	-	-	TRBJ1-2	CASSQDPHRRGVGGYTF	TGCGCCAGCAGCCAAGATCCCCACAGGCGGGGGGTTGGTGGCTACACCTTC
TRBV19	-	-	TRBJ2-2	CASSIDQGINTGELFF	TGTGCCAGTAGTATAGATCAAGGGATTAACACCGGGGAGCTGTTTTTT
TRBV6-5	-	-	TRBJ1-1	CASSYRRGGLNTEAFF	TGTGCCAGCAGTTACAGGAGGGGTGGACTGAACACTGAAGCTTTCTTT
TRBV5-1	-	-	TRBJ1-1	CASSGRTAERTEAFF	TGCGCCAGCAGCGGAAGGACAGCGGAGCGCACTGAAGCTTTCTTT
TRBV6-1	TRBD1	once	TRBJ2-1	CASRTPGGSYNEQFF	TGTGCCAGCAGGACTCCAGGGGGCTCCTACAATGAGCAGTTCTTC
TRBV13	-	-	TRBJ1-6	CASSVGASPLHF	TGTGCCAGCAGCGTCGGGGCTTCACCCCTCCACTTT
TRBV25-1	-	once	TRBJ2-7	CASSKGKPPYF	TGTGCCAGCAGCAAAGGGAAACCCCCGTACTTC
TRBV30	-	-	TRBJ2-1	CAWSVISLKSSYNEQFF	TGTGCCTGGAGTGTCATTTCCCTTAAAAGCTCCTACAATGAGCAGTTCTTC
TRBV4-1	-	few	TRBJ1-5	CASSLAETSQPQHF	TGCGCCAGCAGCCTAGCGGAGACCAGCCAGCCCCAGCATTTT
TRBV7-6	-	-	TRBJ1-1	CASSPKSVNTEAFF	TGTGCCAGCAGCCCCAAAAGTGTGAACACTGAAGCTTTCTTT